In its sample, the clone carrying this T cell receptor beta chain was seen a few times. The sample belongs to a study of control samples from healthy donors and cancer patients. Generated by immunoSEQ multiplex PCR, the TCRdb table keeps only in-frame clones and is missing some. The sample holds tens of thousands of clones; about 88% are singletons and the top ten take approximately 15%. The germline V gene has CDR1 SGDLS and CDR2 YYNGEE. This CDR3 has 16 residues. V dropped 4 bases and J dropped 3; count of bases not matched to a gene: 7. The receptor's source is an older woman in good health. V usage is TRBV9 and J usage is TRBJ2-1, with TRBD2 identical over 10 bases. Sequences were obtained from blood. The CDR3 region has the DNA TGTGCCAGCAGCCCCATCAGCGGGGGGGTCTACAATGAGCAGTTCTTC. Its translation: CASSPISGGVYNEQFF.